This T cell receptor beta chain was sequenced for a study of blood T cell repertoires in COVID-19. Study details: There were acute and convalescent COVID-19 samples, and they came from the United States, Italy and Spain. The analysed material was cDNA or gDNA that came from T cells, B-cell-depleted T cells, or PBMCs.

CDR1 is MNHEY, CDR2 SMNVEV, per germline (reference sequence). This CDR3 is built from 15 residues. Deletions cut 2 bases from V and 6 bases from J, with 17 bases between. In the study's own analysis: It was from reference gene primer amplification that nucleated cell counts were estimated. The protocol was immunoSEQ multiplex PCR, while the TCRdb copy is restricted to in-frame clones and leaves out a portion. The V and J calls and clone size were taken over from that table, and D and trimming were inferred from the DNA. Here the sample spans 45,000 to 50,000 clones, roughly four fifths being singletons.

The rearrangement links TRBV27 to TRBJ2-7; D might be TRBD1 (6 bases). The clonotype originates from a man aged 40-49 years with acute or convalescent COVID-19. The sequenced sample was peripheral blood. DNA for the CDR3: TGTGCCAGCAGTTTAGTTGCAGGGGCCCTTTCCGAGCAGTACTTC. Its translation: CASSLVAGALSEQYF.